Listed below are T cell receptor beta chains from one sample, sequenced in a study of graft-versus-host responses after intestinal transplantation. No antigen has been identified for these receptors. The data were produced by immunoSEQ multiplex PCR, yet TCRdb's version contains in-frame clones alone and is incomplete. The sample holds 100,000 to 120,000 clones, around 93% seen once. The starting material was unstimulated CD8+ T cells sorted from spleen or lymph node cells, obtained before intestinal transplant. The receptor set was obtained from a human donor who received an intestinal transplant. The CDR3 runs from the conserved cysteine through the conserved F or W. Each record gives: CDR3 length, J gene, D gene, V gene, clone size, CDR3 protein, CDR3 DNA. D genes are given only for firm matches. Clone size is given for some rows only: seen once, a few or many times, or a class if the clone is expanded.

13	TRBJ2-7	TRBD2	TRBV6-5	.	CATSTSTWGEQYF	TGTGCCACCTCGACTAGCACCTGGGGCGAGCAGTACTTC
16	TRBJ2-3	.	TRBV27	.	CASSLREFTSTDTQYF	TGTGCCAGCAGTTTAAGGGAGTTCACTAGCACAGATACGCAGTATTTT
15	TRBJ1-5	TRBD1	TRBV7-9	.	CASSRDRDNNQPQHF	TGTGCCAGCAGCAGAGACAGGGATAACAATCAGCCCCAGCATTTT
15	TRBJ2-3	TRBD2	TRBV9	.	CASSGSGRLTDTQYF	TGTGCCAGCAGCGGTAGCGGGAGGCTCACAGATACGCAGTATTTT
13	TRBJ1-1	.	TRBV28	.	CASSLTHRSEAFF	TGTGCCAGCAGTTTAACCCACCGTTCTGAAGCTTTCTTT
13	TRBJ2-1	.	TRBV6-5	.	CASNTPLNNEQFF	TGTGCCAGCAACACCCCTCTGAACAATGAGCAGTTCTTC
16	TRBJ1-2	.	TRBV6-5	.	CASSLSPQVPNYGYTF	TGTGCCAGCAGTTTAAGCCCACAGGTCCCTAACTATGGCTACACCTTC
16	TRBJ1-6	TRBD1	TRBV4-1	.	CASSRDSTGGSSPLHF	TGCGCCAGCAGCCGCGACAGCACAGGGGGGAGCTCACCCCTCCACTTT
14	TRBJ2-3	.	TRBV19	.	CASSIGAGSDTQYF	TGTGCCAGTAGTATTGGTGCAGGGTCGGATACGCAGTATTTT
15	TRBJ1-1	.	TRBV19	.	CASSTSWGWVTEAFF	TGTGCCAGTAGTACATCTTGGGGGTGGGTCACTGAAGCTTTCTTT
14	TRBJ2-2	.	TRBV28	.	CASSLHSNTGELFF	TGTGCCAGCAGTTTACACTCGAACACCGGGGAGCTGTTTTTT
15	TRBJ2-7	.	TRBV27	once	CASSFSQMSSYEQYF	TGTGCCAGCAGTTTCTCGCAGATGAGCTCCTACGAGCAGTACTTC
14	TRBJ2-7	.	TRBV5-6	.	CASSLGNGFYEQYF	TGTGCCAGCAGCTTAGGTAACGGATTCTACGAGCAGTACTTC
14	TRBJ1-1	TRBD1	TRBV4-1	.	CASSQDRGGTEAFF	TGCGCCAGCAGCCAAGACAGGGGGGGCACTGAAGCTTTCTTT
13	TRBJ2-7	.	TRBV30	.	CAWRWDGPYEQYF	TGTGCCTGGAGATGGGACGGCCCCTACGAGCAGTACTTC
15	TRBJ2-1	TRBD2	TRBV5-6	.	CASSLKSGRNNEQFF	TGTGCCAGCAGCTTGAAGAGCGGGAGAAACAATGAGCAGTTCTTC
16	TRBJ2-2	TRBD1	TRBV25-1	.	CASSDSDRGLTGELFF	TGTGCCAGCAGTGATTCGGACAGGGGGCTTACCGGGGAGCTGTTTTTT
15	TRBJ2-3	.	TRBV6-1	.	CASSEEGFSTDTQYF	TGTGCCAGCAGTGAAGAGGGTTTTAGCACAGATACGCAGTATTTT
16	TRBJ2-2	TRBD2	TRBV5-4	.	CASSSGLAGVFGELFF	TGTGCCAGCAGCTCAGGACTAGCGGGAGTTTTCGGGGAGCTGTTTTTT
17	TRBJ2-3	TRBD2	TRBV5-1	.	CASSFRTSGGSTDTQYF	TGCGCCAGCAGCTTCCGGACTAGCGGGGGGAGCACAGATACGCAGTATTTT
14	TRBJ1-2	.	TRBV6-6	.	CASSYGGGFYGYTF	TGTGCCAGCAGTTACGGGGGCGGGTTCTATGGCTACACCTTC
13	TRBJ2-7	.	TRBV19	.	CASSFRDSYEQYF	TGTGCCAGTAGTTTTCGGGACTCCTACGAGCAGTACTTC
14	TRBJ1-1	.	TRBV6-1	.	CASSEISLGPEAFF	TGTGCCAGCAGTGAAATCTCTTTAGGCCCCGAAGCTTTCTTT
15	TRBJ2-1	TRBD2	TRBV27	once	CASSSRTSGTNEQFF	TGTGCCAGCAGTTCTCGGACTAGCGGGACCAATGAGCAGTTCTTC
16	TRBJ2-2	.	TRBV4-1	.	CASSPMPGPNTGELFF	TGCGCCAGCAGCCCTATGCCGGGGCCGAACACCGGGGAGCTGTTTTTT
16	TRBJ2-2	TRBD2	TRBV7-6	.	CASSWAAGEGTGELFF	TGTGCCAGCAGCTGGGCGGCGGGAGAGGGGACCGGGGAGCTGTTTTTT
15	TRBJ2-3	TRBD1	TRBV7-3	.	CASSWGTGGMDTQYF	TGTGCCAGCAGCTGGGGGACAGGGGGCATGGATACGCAGTATTTT
14	TRBJ1-3	.	TRBV10-3	.	CAITRDGEGNTIYF	TGTGCCATCACCCGGGACGGGGAAGGAAACACCATATATTTT
16	TRBJ2-1	TRBD2	TRBV28	.	CASSLIGTTGYNEQFF	TGTGCCAGCAGTTTAATTGGGACTACGGGGTACAATGAGCAGTTCTTC
16	TRBJ2-1	TRBD2	TRBV28	.	CASSLGSGSSYNEQFF	TGTGCCAGCAGTTTAGGTAGCGGGAGCTCCTACAATGAGCAGTTCTTC
17	TRBJ2-3	.	TRBV4-1	.	CASSQEREWGRTDTQYF	TGCGCCAGCAGCCAAGAACGTGAGTGGGGGCGCACAGATACGCAGTATTTT
14	TRBJ2-3	.	TRBV27	.	CASTRRGYTDTQYF	TGTGCCAGCACTCGACGGGGGTACACAGATACGCAGTATTTT
15	TRBJ1-1	.	TRBV6-5	.	CASSPRSEGNTEAFF	TGTGCCAGCAGTCCCCGGTCGGAGGGGAACACTGAAGCTTTCTTT
14	TRBJ2-1	.	TRBV30	once	CAWRQGFGNNEQFF	TGTGCCTGGAGACAGGGTTTTGGGAACAATGAGCAGTTCTTC
15	TRBJ1-4	.	TRBV2	.	CASALGRAENEKLFF	TGTGCCAGCGCCCTAGGTCGTGCGGAAAATGAAAAACTGTTTTTT
13	TRBJ2-7	.	TRBV9	.	CASSVADRYEQYF	TGTGCCAGCAGCGTAGCCGATAGATACGAGCAGTACTTC
12	TRBJ1-5	.	TRBV13	.	CASSLTGQPQHF	TGTGCCAGCAGCTTAACCGGGCAGCCCCAGCATTTT
16	TRBJ2-1	.	TRBV29-1	.	CSVDGMRGRSYNEQFF	TGCAGCGTTGATGGTATGCGGGGCCGCTCCTACAATGAGCAGTTCTTC
13	TRBJ1-2	.	TRBV28	.	CASSIGSSYGYTF	TGTGCCAGCAGTATAGGGAGTAGCTATGGCTACACCTTC
15	TRBJ2-1	.	TRBV15	.	CATSRQGIYYNEQFF	TGTGCCACCAGCAGACAAGGGATCTACTACAATGAGCAGTTCTTC
10	TRBJ1-1	.	TRBV29-1	.	CSVATPEAFF	TGCAGCGTTGCTACACCTGAAGCTTTCTTT
13	TRBJ2-7	TRBD1	TRBV6-6	.	CASRNDRVGEQYF	TGTGCCAGCAGGAACGACAGGGTTGGCGAGCAGTACTTC
14	TRBJ1-1	.	TRBV10-3	once	CAISDPGMNTEAFF	TGTGCCATCAGTGATCCGGGAATGAACACTGAAGCTTTCTTT
16	TRBJ2-3	TRBD1	TRBV18	.	CASSPTRDRVEDTQYF	TGTGCCAGCTCACCGACCCGGGACAGGGTGGAAGATACGCAGTATTTT
16	TRBJ2-7	TRBD2	TRBV9	once	CASSVGVIAGVDEQYF	TGTGCCAGCAGCGTAGGCGTAATAGCGGGAGTGGACGAGCAGTACTTC
13	TRBJ1-1	.	TRBV2	.	CASSDPGRGTPFF	TGTGCCAGCAGTGATCCAGGCCGAGGGACACCTTTCTTT
14	TRBJ2-7	.	TRBV27	.	CASSQYWQGYEQYF	TGTGCCAGCAGCCAATATTGGCAGGGTTACGAGCAGTACTTC
14	TRBJ2-1	.	TRBV5-1	.	CASIHMPAYNEQFF	TGCGCCAGTATCCACATGCCCGCCTACAATGAGCAGTTCTTC
15	TRBJ2-3	TRBD2	TRBV14	.	CASTPRSGRVDTQYF	TGTGCCAGCACCCCAAGGAGCGGGAGAGTGGATACGCAGTATTTT